This T cell receptor beta chain was identified in a study of blood T cell repertoires in COVID-19 (dated by TCRdb to the early 2020s). About the investigation overall: The collaborator samples originated in the United States, Italy and Spain and spanned the acute and convalescent phases of COVID-19. The prospective study material was composed of cDNA or gDNA derived from T cells, B-cell-depleted T cells, or PBMCs. Deeply sampled blood TCRbeta repertoires from subjects exposed to, actively infected with, or recovered from COVID-19 were included in the dataset. The repertoires were released in a freely available public database intended as a resource for research on the immune response to SARS-CoV-2. Samples came from the ongoing ImmuneRACE study (first 160 participants) plus 1,254 subjects from 6 global collaborators. The sample metadata nearly always contained a de-identified subject ID, COVID-19 status, age in years and sex. HLA class I and class II types, where available, came from metadata supplied by the sample provider rather than from assay-based typing. The paper's findings and limits, for the study overall: The amount of clinical and demographic metadata varied by source and participant and was provided uncurated.

Each collaborating institution followed its own protocols to collect whole blood in K2EDTA tubes. For TCRbeta analysis, collaborator samples were shipped as frozen whole blood, as isolated PBMCs, or as DNA extracted from either sample type. This clone was found once. Its target antigen remains unknown. Qualities for individual bases were not recorded, and no much larger clone is one base off. The immunoSEQ Assay, a bias-controlled multiplex PCR, was used to amplify TCRbeta CDR3 regions from genomic DNA. Concerning the study's data processing: The number of nucleated cells in each sample was estimated from the amplification of reference gene primers within the assay. To quantify the absolute abundance of each unique TCRbeta CDR3 rearrangement, sequence reads were collapsed and filtered. For each sample, productive Simpson clonality was calculated as the square root of Simpson's diversity index over productive rearrangements. Not all clones reach the TCRdb copy of this immuneACCESS table, which keeps in-frame sequences only. Checked studies attribute under half of the gap to unresolved V genes and leave the rest unexplained. The V and J calls and clone size are taken from that table; D and trimming were inferred from the DNA. The sample includes roughly 220,000 clones, with about nine tenths observed a single time. The top ten constitute over 4.5% of the sample.

The sequencing sample was made of peripheral blood. The sequence was obtained from a man older than 75 with acute or convalescent COVID-19.

The CDR3 region has the sequence CATSSSMGSGTGNSYEQFF. The nucleotide sequence is given as TGTGCCACCAGTTCTTCGATGGGATCCGGGACAGGGAACTCCTATGAGCAGTTCTTC. The V and J genes are TRBV24-1 and TRBJ2-1; 9 central nucleotides agree with TRBD1. CDR1 KGHDR and CDR2 SFDVKD are derived from the germline V gene. At the junction V is shortened by 6 bases and J by 8 bases; bases outside the gene matches: 22. The CDR3 measures 19 amino acids from cysteine to phenylalanine. The DNA shown is the 57-base CDR3, in frame from base 1.